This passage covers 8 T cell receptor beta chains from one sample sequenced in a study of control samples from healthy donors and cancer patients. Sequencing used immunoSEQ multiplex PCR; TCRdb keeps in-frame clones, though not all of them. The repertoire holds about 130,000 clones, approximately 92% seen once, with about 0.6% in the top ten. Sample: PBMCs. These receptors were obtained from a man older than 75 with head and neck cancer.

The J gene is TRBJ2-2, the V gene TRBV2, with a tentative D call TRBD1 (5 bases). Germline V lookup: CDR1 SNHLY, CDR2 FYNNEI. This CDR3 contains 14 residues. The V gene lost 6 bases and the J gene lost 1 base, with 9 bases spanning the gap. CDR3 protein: CASRPRVNTGELFF. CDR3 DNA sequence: TGTGCCAGCAGGCCCAGGGTGAACACCGGGGAGCTGTTTTTT. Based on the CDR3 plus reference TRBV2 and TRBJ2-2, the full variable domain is EPEVTQTPSHQVTQMGQEVILRCVPISNHLYFYWYRQILGQKVEFLVSFYNNEISEKSEIFDDQFSVERPDGSNFTLKIRSTKLEDSAMYFCASRPRVNTGELFFGEGSRLTVL.

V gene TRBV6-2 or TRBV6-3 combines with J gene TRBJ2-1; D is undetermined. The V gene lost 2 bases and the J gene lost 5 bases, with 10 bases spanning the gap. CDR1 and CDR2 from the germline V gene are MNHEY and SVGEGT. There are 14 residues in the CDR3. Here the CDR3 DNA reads TGTGCCAGCAGTTACACCGGATTCCACAATGAGCAGTTCTTC. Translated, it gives CASSYTGFHNEQFF.

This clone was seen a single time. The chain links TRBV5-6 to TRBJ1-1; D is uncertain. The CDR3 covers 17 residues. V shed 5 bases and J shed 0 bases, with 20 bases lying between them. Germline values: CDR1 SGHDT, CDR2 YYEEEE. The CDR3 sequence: CASSHTAGFLMNTEAFF. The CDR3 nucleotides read TGTGCCAGCAGTCATACTGCGGGGTTCCTCATGAACACTGAAGCTTTCTTT.

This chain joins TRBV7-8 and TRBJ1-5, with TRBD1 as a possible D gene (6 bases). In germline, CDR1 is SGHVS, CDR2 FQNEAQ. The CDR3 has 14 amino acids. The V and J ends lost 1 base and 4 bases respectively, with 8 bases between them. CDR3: CASSLGQANQPQHF. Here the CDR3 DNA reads TGTGCCAGCAGCTTAGGACAGGCGAATCAGCCCCAGCATTTT. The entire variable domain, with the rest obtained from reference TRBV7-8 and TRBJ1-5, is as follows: GAGVSQSPRYKVAKRGQDVALRCDPISGHVSLFWYQQALGQGPEFLTYFQNEAQLDKSGLPSDRFFAERPEGSVSTLKIQRTQQEDSAVYLCASSLGQANQPQHFGDGTRLSIL.

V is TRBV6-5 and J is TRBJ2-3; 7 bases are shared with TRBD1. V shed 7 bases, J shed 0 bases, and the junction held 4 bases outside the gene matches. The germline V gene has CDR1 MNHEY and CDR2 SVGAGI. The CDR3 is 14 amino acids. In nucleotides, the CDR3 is TGTGCCAGCACCATGACAGGGAGCACAGATACGCAGTATTTT. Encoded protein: CASTMTGSTDTQYF.

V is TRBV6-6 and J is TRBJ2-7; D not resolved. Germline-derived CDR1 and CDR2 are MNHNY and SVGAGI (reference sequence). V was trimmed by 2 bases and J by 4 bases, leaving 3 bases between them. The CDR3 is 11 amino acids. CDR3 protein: CASSYRYEQYF. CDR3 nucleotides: TGTGCCAGCAGTTACAGGTACGAGCAGTACTTC.

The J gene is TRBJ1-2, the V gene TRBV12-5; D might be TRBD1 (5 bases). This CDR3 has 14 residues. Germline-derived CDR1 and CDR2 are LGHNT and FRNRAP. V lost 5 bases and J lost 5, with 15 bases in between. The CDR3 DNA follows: TGTGCTAGTGGTCCAGGGACCGCTTTGTATGGCTACACCTTC. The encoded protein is CASGPGTALYGYTF. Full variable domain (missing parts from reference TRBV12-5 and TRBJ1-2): DARVTQTPRHKVTEMGQEVTMRCQPILGHNTVFWYRQTMMQGLELLAYFRNRAPLDDSGMPKDRFSAEMPDATLATLKIQPSEPRDSAVYFCASGPGTALYGYTFGSGTRLTVV.

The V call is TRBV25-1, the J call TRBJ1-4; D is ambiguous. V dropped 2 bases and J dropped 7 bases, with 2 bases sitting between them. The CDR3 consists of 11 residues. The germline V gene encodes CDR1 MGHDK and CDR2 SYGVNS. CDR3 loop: CASSELEKLFF. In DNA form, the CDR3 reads TGTGCCAGCAGTGAACTTGAAAAACTGTTTTTT.